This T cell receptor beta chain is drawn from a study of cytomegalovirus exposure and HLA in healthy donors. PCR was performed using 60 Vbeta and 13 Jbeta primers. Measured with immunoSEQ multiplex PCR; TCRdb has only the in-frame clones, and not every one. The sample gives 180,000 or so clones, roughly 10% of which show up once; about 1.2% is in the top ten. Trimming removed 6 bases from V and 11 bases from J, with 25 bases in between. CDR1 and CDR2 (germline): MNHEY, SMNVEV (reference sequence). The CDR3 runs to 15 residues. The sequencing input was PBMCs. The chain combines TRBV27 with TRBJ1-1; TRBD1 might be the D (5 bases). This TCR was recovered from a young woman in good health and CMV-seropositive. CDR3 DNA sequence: TGTGCCAGCAGCCTTCGGGCCCAGGGCCACCACGGGGCTTTCTTT. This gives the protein CASSLRAQGHHGAFF.